The present T cell receptor beta chain was sequenced within a study of cytomegalovirus exposure and HLA in healthy donors. PCR was performed using 60 Vbeta and 13 Jbeta primers. Clones were read by immunoSEQ multiplex PCR, and TCRdb kept only the in-frame ones, dropping some. The sample includes approximately 75,000 clones. All the people who gave samples were healthy bone marrow donors. CDR3 size: 14 residues. Germline CDR1 and CDR2: KGHSH and LQKENI. Trimming cost V 2 bases and J 12 bases; bases outside gene matches: 9. The genes are TRBV18 and TRBJ1-5; 8 bases fit TRBD1. The sample consisted of PBMCs. The receptor's source is a boy between 10 and 17 years old in good health and CMV-seronegative. The CDR3 sequence: CASSPGQGTWHQHF. CDR3 coding DNA: TGTGCCAGCTCACCAGGACAGGGAACATGGCACCAGCATTTT.